These 18 T cell receptor beta chains share one sample of origin, sequenced in a study of cytomegalovirus exposure and HLA in healthy donors. PCR primers comprised 60 Vbeta and 13 Jbeta primers. Sequenced by immunoSEQ multiplex PCR; TCRdb stores in-frame clones only, minus some. The sample yields about 210,000 clones, about 82% seen once. Sequenced: PBMCs. Receptor source: a man under 40 in good health and CMV-seronegative.

The rearrangement links TRBV5-1 to TRBJ2-5; D gene uncertain. Germline CDR1 and CDR2: SGHRS and YFSETQ. There are 15 residues in the CDR3. V lost 1 base, J lost 2 bases, and 12 bases lay in between. The CDR3 region is CASSLFGSVQETQYF. DNA of the CDR3: TGCGCCAGCAGCTTGTTTGGTTCAGTTCAAGAGACCCAGTACTTC.

The CDR3 DNA follows: TGTGCCAGCAGTTGGGAAGCGGTCCAAGAGACCCAGTACTTC. Its protein is CASSWEAVQETQYF. V and J are TRBV6-6 and TRBJ2-5; D is possibly TRBD2 (5 bases). The CDR3 runs to 14 residues. Germline V gene sequence: CDR1 MNHNY, CDR2 SVGAGI (reference sequence). V shed 4 bases and J shed 1 base, with 10 bases lying between them.

This sequence joins TRBV15 and TRBJ1-1; the D gene is possibly TRBD1 (5 bases). The CDR3 spans 14 residues. V was clipped by 0 bases and J by 5 bases, with 10 bases between them. Germline CDR1 is LNHNV and CDR2 is YYDKDF (reference sequence). The CDR3 DNA is TGTGCCACCAGCAGAGATCAGGGATGGACTGAAGCTTTCTTT. Its translation: CATSRDQGWTEAFF.

The gene calls are TRBV28 and TRBJ1-2; no firm D call. The CDR3 totals 13 residues. Germline V gene sequence: CDR1 MDHEN, CDR2 SYDVKM. With 4 bases removed from V and 8 bases from J, the gap between germline ends came to 14 bases. For the CDR3, the DNA is TGTGCCAGCAGTTCCCGTCCTCTCGGGGGCTACACCTTC. Encoded protein: CASSSRPLGGYTF.

J is TRBJ2-1 and V is TRBV7-9; D is uncertain. Germline V gene lookup returns CDR1 SEHNR and CDR2 FQNEAQ (reference sequence). With 3 bases removed from V and 3 bases from J, the gap between germline ends came to 12 bases. This CDR3 has 15 amino acids. CDR3 DNA: TGTGCCAGCAGCTTGGGCTTTGGGTTCTACAATGAGCAGTTCTTC. This sequence encodes CASSLGFGFYNEQFF.

The chain couples TRBV27 to TRBJ2-5; 8 nucleotides line up with TRBD2. Trimming took 3 bases from V and 1 from J; bases not matched to a gene: 4. The CDR3 runs 15 residues. CDR1 is MNHEY and CDR2 is SMNVEV in the germline V gene (reference sequence). The CDR3 loop reads CASSLSLAGQETQYF. The CDR3 nucleotides read TGTGCCAGCAGTTTGAGTCTAGCGGGCCAAGAGACCCAGTACTTC.

This clone was detected only once. Other DNA sequences within the sample encode an identical CDR3. The chain links TRBV2 to TRBJ2-3; TRBD1 aligns across 9 bases. This CDR3 region has 13 residues. In germline, CDR1 is SNHLY, CDR2 FYNNEI. V lost 6 bases and J lost 3; bases outside the gene matches: 1. Here the CDR3 reads CASSGQGTDTQYF. The CDR3 DNA reads TGTGCCAGCAGCGGACAGGGGACAGATACGCAGTATTTT. Combining the CDR3 with reference TRBV2 and TRBJ2-3 gives the whole variable domain EPEVTQTPSHQVTQMGQEVILRCVPISNHLYFYWYRQILGQKVEFLVSFYNNEISEKSEIFDDQFSVERPDGSNFTLKIRSTKLEDSAMYFCASSGQGTDTQYFGPGTRLTVL.

The chain employs TRBV29-1 and TRBJ2-5; a weak D match, TRBD2 (7 bases). Germline-derived CDR1 and CDR2 are SQVTM and ANQGSEA. The V and J ends lost 2 bases and 3 bases respectively, with 13 bases between them. CDR3 length: 14 residues. CDR3 sequence reads: CSVERGGFEETQYF. The CDR3 DNA is TGCAGCGTTGAAAGGGGGGGCTTTGAAGAGACCCAGTACTTC.

The genes are TRBV6-5 and TRBJ2-5; unclear D gene. The germline V and J ends were trimmed by 6 bases and 1 base, with 15 bases remaining between them. The CDR3 covers 15 residues. Germline CDR1 reads MNHEY; CDR2 reads SVGAGI. The CDR3 region is CASSGDGLGQETQYF. The CDR3 coding sequence is TGTGCCAGCAGCGGAGACGGGTTGGGCCAAGAGACCCAGTACTTC.

Comments on this clone: A junction end diverges from the germline sequence, so it may reflect a read error. This chain uses TRBV7-2 with TRBJ2-6; D possibly corresponds to TRBD1 (5 bases). The CDR3 extends over 15 amino acids. The germline V gene encodes CDR1 SGHTA and CDR2 FQGNSA. The CDR3 spells CASSAQGSGASVLTF. The CDR3 coding sequence is TGTGCCAGCAGCGCGCAGGGAAGTGGGGCCAGCGTCCTGACTTTC.

The chain links TRBV9 to TRBJ1-2, with D possibly being TRBD1 (5 bases). Germline CDR1 is SGDLS and CDR2 is YYNGEE. The CDR3 is 14 residues long. Deletions cut 0 bases from V and 8 bases from J, with 14 bases between. Here the CDR3 reads CASSVATGSGGYTF. The CDR3 DNA sequence: TGTGCCAGCAGCGTAGCCACAGGCTCAGGGGGCTACACCTTC. Full variable domain (missing parts from reference TRBV9 and TRBJ1-2): DSGVTQTPKHLITATGQRVTLRCSPRSGDLSVYWYQQSLDQGLQFLIQYYNGEERAKGNILERFSAQQFPDLHSELNLSSLELGDSALYFCASSVATGSGGYTFGSGTRLTVV.

This sequence joins TRBV28 and TRBJ2-5; 8 bases line up with TRBD2. Germline V gene sequence: CDR1 MDHEN, CDR2 SYDVKM. V dropped 2 bases and J dropped 2; count of bases not matched to a gene: 4. This CDR3 is built from 15 residues. The CDR3 protein is CASSLAGGIQETQYF. Here the CDR3 DNA reads TGTGCCAGCAGTTTAGCGGGGGGTATTCAAGAGACCCAGTACTTC.

The rearrangement uses TRBV27 and TRBJ2-3; 8 bases align to TRBD2. The trim removed 3 bases at V and 6 bases at J, leaving 5 bases unmatched. CDR3 size: 14 residues. Germline V gene sequence: CDR1 MNHEY, CDR2 SMNVEV (reference sequence). Here the CDR3 DNA reads TGTGCCAGCAGTTTGCGGGGGGCGATCGATACGCAGTATTTT. This gives the protein CASSLRGAIDTQYF.

This chain connects TRBV29-1 to TRBJ1-1, with 9 bases fitting TRBD1. The V gene's germline CDR1 is SQVTM and CDR2 ANQGSEA. The CDR3 is 13 residues long. Unmatched junction bases numbered 7, after V lost 5 bases and J lost 6 bases. CDR3 bases: TGCAGCGTTCACAGGGGGCGGGGGGCTGAAGCTTTCTTT. Translated, it gives CSVHRGRGAEAFF.

J is TRBJ2-5 and V is TRBV7-9; 7 bases are a match to TRBD1. Germline assignment: CDR1 SEHNR and CDR2 FQNEAQ (reference sequence). V trimming: 4 bases; J trimming: 2 bases; junction bases outside the gene matches: 7. This CDR3 spans 15 amino acids. The CDR3 spells CASSSIPGQQETQYF. The CDR3 bases are TGTGCCAGCAGCTCCATCCCGGGACAGCAAGAGACCCAGTACTTC. Drawing the rest from reference TRBV7-9 and TRBJ2-5, the complete variable domain is DTGVSQNPRHKITKRGQNVTFRCDPISEHNRLYWYRQTLGQGPEFLTYFQNEAQLEKSRLLSDRFSAERPKGSFSTLEIQRTEQGDSAMYLCASSSIPGQQETQYFGPGTRLLVL.

The chain carries TRBV7-8 and TRBJ2-1; TRBD2 matches 9 bases. Germline V gives CDR1 SGHVS, CDR2 FQNEAQ. V lost 1 base and J lost 12; bases outside the gene matches: 4. The CDR3 runs to 13 residues. The CDR3 DNA sequence: TGTGCCAGCAGCTTAGGAACTAGCGGGTGGCAGTTCTTC. It translates to CASSLGTSGWQFF.

Here the CDR3 reads CASSFSDSSYEQYF. CDR3 nucleotides: TGTGCCAGCAGTTTCAGTGACAGTTCCTACGAGCAGTACTTC. The chain joins TRBV27 to TRBJ2-7, with D perhaps matching TRBD1 (5 bases). The V end lost 3 bases, the J end lost 1 base, and 10 bases lay between the germline ends. The CDR3 spans 14 residues. CDR1 is MNHEY, CDR2 SMNVEV, per germline (reference sequence).

J is TRBJ1-5 and V is TRBV25-1; 9 bases line up with TRBD1. Germline V lookup: CDR1 MGHDK, CDR2 SYGVNS. The CDR3 runs to 15 residues. V shed 7 bases and J 5 bases; nucleotides not matched to a gene: 9. The CDR3 nucleotides read TGTGCCAGCACAATCGACAGGGGGGGGTATCAGCCCCAGCATTTT. Amino acid sequence: CASTIDRGGYQPQHF.